This TCR beta chain was found in a study of blood T cell repertoires in COVID-19. Study-level background: COVID-19 samples collected from the United States, Italy and Spain covered acute and convalescent phases. Sources were T cells, B-cell-depleted T cells, or PBMCs; the material itself was cDNA or gDNA.

The CDR3 has 14 residues. After removal of 5 bases from V and 7 bases from J, the junction contained 8 bases not matched to a gene. Germline CDR1 SGHTA, CDR2 FQGNSA. Per the study methods: Estimation of nucleated cell counts relied on the amplification of reference gene primers. TCRdb keeps only in-frame clones here, not all; method: immunoSEQ multiplex PCR. From that table come the V and J calls and clone size; the DNA was used to work out D and trimming. The sample records 65,000 to 90,000 clones, 91% being singletons. The clonotype was recovered from a human donor in a cohort sampled during active COVID-19. This sequence joins TRBV7-2 and TRBJ2-7; 10 bases match TRBD1. Sequenced sample: peripheral blood. CDR3 sequence reads: CASSPRQGAWEQYF. The CDR3 DNA reads as TGTGCCAGCAGCCCCCGACAGGGGGCATGGGAGCAGTACTTC.